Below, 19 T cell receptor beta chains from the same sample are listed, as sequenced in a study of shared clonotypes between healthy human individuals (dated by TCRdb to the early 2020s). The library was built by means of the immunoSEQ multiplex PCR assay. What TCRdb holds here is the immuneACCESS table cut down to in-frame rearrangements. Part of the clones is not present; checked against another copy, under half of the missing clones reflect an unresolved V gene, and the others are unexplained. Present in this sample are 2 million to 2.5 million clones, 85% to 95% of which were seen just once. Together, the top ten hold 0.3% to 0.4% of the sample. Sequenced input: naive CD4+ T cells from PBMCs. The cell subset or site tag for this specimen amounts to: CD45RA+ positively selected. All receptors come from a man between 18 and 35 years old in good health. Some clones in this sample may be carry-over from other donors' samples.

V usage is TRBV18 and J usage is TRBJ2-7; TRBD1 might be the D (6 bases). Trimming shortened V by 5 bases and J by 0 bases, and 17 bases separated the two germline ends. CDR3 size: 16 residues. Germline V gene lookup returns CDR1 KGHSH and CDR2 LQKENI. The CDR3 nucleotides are TGTGCCAGCTCAGGCCTAACGGGACACCTCTCCTACGAGCAGTACTTC. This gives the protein CASSGLTGHLSYEQYF.

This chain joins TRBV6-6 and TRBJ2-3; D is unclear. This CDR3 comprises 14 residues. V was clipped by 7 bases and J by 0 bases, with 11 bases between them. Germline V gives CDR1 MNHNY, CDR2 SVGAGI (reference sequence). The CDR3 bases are TGTGCCAGCATGAGAGCTCCTAGCACAGATACGCAGTATTTT. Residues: CASMRAPSTDTQYF.

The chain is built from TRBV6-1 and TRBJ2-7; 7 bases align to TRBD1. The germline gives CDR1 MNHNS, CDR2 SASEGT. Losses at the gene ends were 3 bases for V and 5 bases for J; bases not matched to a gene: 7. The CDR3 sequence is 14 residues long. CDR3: CASSELGTDDEQYF. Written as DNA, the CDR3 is TGTGCCAGCAGTGAGCTAGGGACAGATGACGAGCAGTACTTC.

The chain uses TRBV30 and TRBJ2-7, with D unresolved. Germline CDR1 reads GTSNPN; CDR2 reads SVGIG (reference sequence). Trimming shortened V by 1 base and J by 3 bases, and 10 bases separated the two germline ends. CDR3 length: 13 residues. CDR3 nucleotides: TGTGCCTGGAGTGAGACGGTGAGCTACGAGCAGTACTTC. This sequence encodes CAWSETVSYEQYF.

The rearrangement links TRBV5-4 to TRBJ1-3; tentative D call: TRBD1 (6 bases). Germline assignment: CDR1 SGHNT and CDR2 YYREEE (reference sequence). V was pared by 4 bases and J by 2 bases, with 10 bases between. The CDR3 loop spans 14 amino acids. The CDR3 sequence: CASSTRTAGNTIYF. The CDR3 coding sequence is TGTGCCAGCAGCACGCGGACAGCTGGAAACACCATATATTTT.

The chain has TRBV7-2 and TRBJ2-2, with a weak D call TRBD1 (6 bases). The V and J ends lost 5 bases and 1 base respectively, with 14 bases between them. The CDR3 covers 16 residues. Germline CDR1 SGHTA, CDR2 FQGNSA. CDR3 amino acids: CASSPRTAMNTGELFF. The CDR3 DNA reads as TGTGCCAGCAGCCCTAGGACAGCTATGAACACCGGGGAGCTGTTTTTT.

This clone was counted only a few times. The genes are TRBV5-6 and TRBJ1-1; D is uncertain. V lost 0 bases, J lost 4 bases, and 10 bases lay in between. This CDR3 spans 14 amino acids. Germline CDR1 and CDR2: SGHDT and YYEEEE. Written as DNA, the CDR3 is TGTGCCAGCAGCTTGGGGAGGTCGGCCACTGAAGCTTTCTTT. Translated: CASSLGRSATEAFF.

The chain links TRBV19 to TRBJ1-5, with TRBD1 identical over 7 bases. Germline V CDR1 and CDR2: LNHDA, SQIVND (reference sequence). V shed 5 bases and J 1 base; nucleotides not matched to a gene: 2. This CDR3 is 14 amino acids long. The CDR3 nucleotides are TGTGCCAGTAGTTTGACAGGGAGCAATCAGCCCCAGCATTTT. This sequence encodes CASSLTGSNQPQHF.

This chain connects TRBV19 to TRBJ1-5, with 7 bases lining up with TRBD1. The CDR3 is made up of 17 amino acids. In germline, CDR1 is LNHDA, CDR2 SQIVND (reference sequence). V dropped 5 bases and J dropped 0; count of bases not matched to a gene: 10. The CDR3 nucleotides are TGTGCCAGTAGTCTTGGGGACAGTAGCTATAGCAATCAGCCCCAGCATTTT. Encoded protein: CASSLGDSSYSNQPQHF.

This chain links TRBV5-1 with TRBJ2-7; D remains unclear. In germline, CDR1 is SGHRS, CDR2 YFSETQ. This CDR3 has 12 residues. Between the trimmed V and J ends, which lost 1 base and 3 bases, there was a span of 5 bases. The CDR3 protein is CASSLSFYEQYF. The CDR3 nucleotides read TGCGCCAGCAGCTTGTCGTTCTACGAGCAGTACTTC.

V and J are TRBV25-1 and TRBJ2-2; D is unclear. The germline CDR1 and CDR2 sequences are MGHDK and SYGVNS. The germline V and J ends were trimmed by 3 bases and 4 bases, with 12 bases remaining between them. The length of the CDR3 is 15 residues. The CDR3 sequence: CASSDWTVGTGELFF. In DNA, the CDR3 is TGTGCCAGCAGTGATTGGACCGTGGGCACCGGGGAGCTGTTTTTT.

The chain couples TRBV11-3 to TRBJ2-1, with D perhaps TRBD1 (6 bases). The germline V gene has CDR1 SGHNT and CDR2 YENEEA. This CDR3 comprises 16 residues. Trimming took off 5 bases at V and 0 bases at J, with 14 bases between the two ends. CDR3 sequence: CASSLNRESSYNEQFF. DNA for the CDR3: TGTGCCAGCAGCCTGAACAGGGAAAGCTCCTACAATGAGCAGTTCTTC.

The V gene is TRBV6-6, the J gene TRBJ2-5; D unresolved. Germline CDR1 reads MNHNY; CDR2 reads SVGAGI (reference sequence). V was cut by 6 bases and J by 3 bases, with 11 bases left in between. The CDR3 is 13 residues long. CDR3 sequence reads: CASSIPGEETQYF. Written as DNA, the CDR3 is TGTGCCAGCAGCATACCTGGGGAAGAGACCCAGTACTTC.

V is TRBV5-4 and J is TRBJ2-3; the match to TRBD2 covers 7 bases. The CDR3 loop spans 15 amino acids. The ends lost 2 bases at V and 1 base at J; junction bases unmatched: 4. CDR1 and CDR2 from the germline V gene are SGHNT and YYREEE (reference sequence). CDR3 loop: CASSFGGDRTDTQYF. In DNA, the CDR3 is TGTGCCAGCAGCTTTGGGGGGGACCGCACAGATACGCAGTATTTT.

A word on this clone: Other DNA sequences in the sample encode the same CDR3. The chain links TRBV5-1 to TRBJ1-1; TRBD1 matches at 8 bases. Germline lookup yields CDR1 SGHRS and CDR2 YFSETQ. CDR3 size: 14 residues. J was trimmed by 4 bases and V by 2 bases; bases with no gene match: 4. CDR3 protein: CASSLSTGGTEAFF. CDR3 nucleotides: TGCGCCAGCAGCTTATCTACAGGGGGCACTGAAGCTTTCTTT.

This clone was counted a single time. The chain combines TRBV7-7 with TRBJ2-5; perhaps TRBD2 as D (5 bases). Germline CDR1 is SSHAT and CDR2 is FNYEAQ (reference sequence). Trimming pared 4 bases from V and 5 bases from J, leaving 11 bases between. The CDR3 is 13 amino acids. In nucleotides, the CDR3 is TGTGCCAGCAGCTCAGGAGGAGTGGAGACCCAGTACTTC. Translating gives CASSSGGVETQYF.

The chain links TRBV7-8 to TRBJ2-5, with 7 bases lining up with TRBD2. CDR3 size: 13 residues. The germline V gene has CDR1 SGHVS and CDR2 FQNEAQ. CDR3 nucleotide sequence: TGTGCTCTCCGTGGGGAGGGCAGGGAGACCCAGTACTTC. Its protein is CALRGEGRETQYF. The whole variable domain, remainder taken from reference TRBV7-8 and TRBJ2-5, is GAGVSQSPRYKVAKRGQDVALRCDPISGHVSLFWYQQALGQGPEFLTYFQNEAQLDKSGLPSDRFFAERPEGSVSTLKIQRTQQEDSAVYLCALRGEGRETQYFGPGTRLLVL.

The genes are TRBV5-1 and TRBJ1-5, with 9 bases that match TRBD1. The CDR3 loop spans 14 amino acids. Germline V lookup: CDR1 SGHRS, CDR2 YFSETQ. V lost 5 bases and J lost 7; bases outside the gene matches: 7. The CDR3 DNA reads TGCGCCAGCAGTAATGGGACAGGGTCCCAGCCCCAGCATTTT. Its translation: CASSNGTGSQPQHF.

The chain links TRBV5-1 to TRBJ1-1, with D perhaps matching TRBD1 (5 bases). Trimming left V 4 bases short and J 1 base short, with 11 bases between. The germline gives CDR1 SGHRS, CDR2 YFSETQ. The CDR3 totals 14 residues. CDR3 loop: CASSRGSSNTEAFF. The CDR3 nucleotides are TGCGCCAGCAGCAGGGGTAGCTCGAACACTGAAGCTTTCTTT.